A single sample is the source of the 2 T cell receptor beta chains below, sequenced in a study of blood T cell repertoires in COVID-19. Profiled with immunoSEQ multiplex PCR; TCRdb holds only in-frame clones, not every one. This sample carries tens of thousands of clones, about 78% of them seen once, and the ten largest clones take roughly 23%. Sample: peripheral blood. The receptors here all came from a man in his fifties with active or convalescent COVID-19.

The rearrangement uses TRBV3-1 (or the pseudogene TRBV3-2) and TRBJ1-3; no definite D call. V shed 2 bases and J shed 2 bases, with 7 bases lying between them. The germline V gene has CDR1 LGHDT and CDR2 YNNKEL (reference sequence). The CDR3 loop spans 14 amino acids. The CDR3 sequence is CASSQPVTGNTIYF. Written as DNA, the CDR3 is TGTGCCAGCAGCCAACCGGTTACTGGAAACACCATATATTTT.

V usage is TRBV6-1 and J usage is TRBJ1-3; D may be TRBD1 (5 bases). Germline CDR1 reads MNHNS; CDR2 reads SASEGT. The V end was cut by 3 bases, the J end by 3 bases, with 9 bases between. The CDR3 runs 14 residues. The CDR3 here is CASSDWGRGNTIYF. The CDR3 DNA follows: TGTGCCAGCAGTGATTGGGGCCGTGGAAACACCATATATTTT.